The 21 T cell receptor beta chains below were found in one sample sequenced in a study of blood T cell repertoires in COVID-19. Libraries were prepared by immunoSEQ multiplex PCR; TCRdb keeps only in-frame clonotypes and omits some of them. The sample records approximately 99,000 clones, around 81% being singletons. The material sequenced was peripheral blood. These receptors came from a woman aged 70-85 years with acute or convalescent COVID-19.

V and J are TRBV12-5 and TRBJ1-2, with TRBD1 as a possible D gene (5 bases). The V end lost 1 base, the J end lost 7 bases, and 13 bases lay between the germline ends. This CDR3 comprises 14 residues. Germline V CDR1 and CDR2: LGHNT, FRNRAP. DNA of the CDR3: TGTGCTAGTGGTTTGGGTGGCAGGGCAGGTGGCTACACCTTC. Amino acids: CASGLGGRAGGYTF.

The chain carries TRBV6-4 and TRBJ2-1; the match to TRBD2 covers 10 bases. CDR3 length: 16 residues. From germline, CDR1 is MRHNA and CDR2 SNTAGT. The V segment lost 6 bases and the J segment 5 bases; nucleotides outside the gene matches: 10. In DNA form, the CDR3 reads TGTGCCAGCAGCGTGACGTCTAGCGGGGGCAACAATGAGCAGTTCTTC. Its protein product is CASSVTSSGGNNEQFF.

This clone was seen a few times. The V call is TRBV27, the J call TRBJ1-6, with TRBD1 matching 10 bases. Trimming removed 5 bases from V and 14 bases from J; junction bases left unmatched: 12. The CDR3 totals 15 residues. Germline CDR1 is MNHEY and CDR2 is SMNVEV (reference sequence). The CDR3 here is CASSKIDRGLLALHF. The CDR3 DNA reads as TGTGCCAGCAGTAAAATAGACAGGGGGCTTTTGGCCCTCCACTTT.

V usage is TRBV9 and J usage is TRBJ1-6, with D possibly being TRBD1 (5 bases). The V gene lost 0 bases and the J gene lost 9 bases, with 13 bases spanning the gap. The CDR3 contains 15 residues. CDR1 is SGDLS and CDR2 is YYNGEE in the germline V gene. The CDR3 reads CASSVDSQGGSPLHF. As DNA, the CDR3 is TGTGCCAGCAGCGTAGATAGTCAGGGTGGTTCACCCCTCCACTTT.

This clone appeared a single time. The chain has TRBV7-2 and TRBJ2-7; D possibly corresponds to TRBD2 (6 bases). Trimming stripped 5 bases from V and 0 bases from J, with 14 bases between. CDR3 size: 15 residues. In germline, CDR1 is SGHTA, CDR2 FQGNSA. This chain's CDR3 is CASSRGTPNSYEQYF. The CDR3 bases are TGTGCCAGCAGCCGCGGGACTCCCAACTCCTACGAGCAGTACTTC.

This clone was detected only a few times. The chain combines TRBV9 with TRBJ1-2; TRBD1 might be the D (6 bases). Between the trimmed V and J ends, which lost 3 bases and 2 bases, there was a span of 8 bases. CDR3 size: 13 residues. The germline gives CDR1 SGDLS, CDR2 YYNGEE. The CDR3 is CASSAGANYGYTF. Here the CDR3 DNA reads TGTGCCAGCAGCGCAGGGGCAAACTATGGCTACACCTTC.

The chain carries TRBV6-6 and TRBJ2-1; D may be TRBD2 (5 bases). The V gene lost 10 bases and the J gene lost 3 bases, with 10 bases spanning the gap. The germline V gene encodes CDR1 MNHNY and CDR2 SVGAGI (reference sequence). This CDR3 contains 12 residues. The CDR3 coding sequence is TGTGCCATTGGCGACTACTACAATGAGCAGTTCTTC. This translates into CAIGDYYNEQFF.

This clone was seen a single time. The chain combines TRBV3-1 (or the pseudogene TRBV3-2) with TRBJ2-1; a weak D match, TRBD1 (5 bases). Trimming stripped 0 bases from V and 13 bases from J, with 19 bases between. CDR3 length: 15 residues. The V gene's germline CDR1 is LGHDT and CDR2 YNNKEL (reference sequence). Here the CDR3 reads CASSQEATPRVSQFF. The CDR3 coding sequence is TGTGCCAGCAGCCAAGAGGCTACTCCCAGGGTATCCCAGTTCTTC.

Only one count was recorded for this clone. The CDR3 loop reads CAWTPGAGWHGYTF. As DNA, the CDR3 is TGTGCCTGGACCCCAGGGGCCGGGTGGCATGGCTACACCTTC. The rearrangement links TRBV30 to TRBJ1-2, with a tentative D call TRBD1 (6 bases). This CDR3 has 14 residues. Trimming shortened V by 4 bases and J by 6 bases, and 18 bases separated the two germline ends. The V gene's germline CDR1 is GTSNPN and CDR2 SVGIG (reference sequence).

The CDR3 bases are TGTGCCAGTAGTTCAATTTCGACAGGGCCAGAGACCCAGTACTTC. Amino acids: CASSSISTGPETQYF. The rearrangement uses TRBV19 and TRBJ2-5, with 7 bases identical to TRBD1. This CDR3 is 15 amino acids long. The J segment lost 4 bases and the V segment lost 5 bases, leaving 10 bases of the junction unmatched. Germline CDR1 and CDR2: LNHDA and SQIVND (reference sequence).

The J gene is TRBJ1-1, the V gene TRBV6-2 or TRBV6-3; no clear D gene. Germline V gene sequence: CDR1 MNHEY, CDR2 SVGEGT. CDR3 size: 18 residues. Trimming took off 2 bases at V and 1 base at J, with 20 bases between the two ends. CDR3 amino acids: CASSYEKGGPRKNTEAFF. The CDR3 DNA sequence: TGTGCCAGCAGTTACGAAAAGGGAGGACCAAGAAAGAACACTGAAGCTTTCTTT.

V and J are TRBV6-5 and TRBJ1-4; D might be TRBD1 (6 bases). The V gene's germline CDR1 is MNHEY and CDR2 SVGAGI. Trimming took 10 bases from V and 1 from J, leaving 10 bases between them. The length of the CDR3 is 13 residues. The CDR3 nucleotides read TGTGCCACCCAGGGGATAACTAATGAAAAACTGTTTTTT. The encoded protein is CATQGITNEKLFF.

This clone showed up just once. This chain joins TRBV7-8 and TRBJ2-7, with 8 bases lining up with TRBD2. This CDR3 has 16 amino acids. Germline assignment: CDR1 SGHVS and CDR2 FQNEAQ. After removal of 0 bases from V and 2 bases from J, the junction contained 6 bases not matched to a gene. As DNA, the CDR3 is TGTGCCAGCAGCTTAGCTCTCCTAGCGGGTCCCTACGAGCAGTACTTC. It yields the protein CASSLALLAGPYEQYF. The whole variable domain, filled in from reference TRBV7-8 and TRBJ2-7, reads GAGVSQSPRYKVAKRGQDVALRCDPISGHVSLFWYQQALGQGPEFLTYFQNEAQLDKSGLPSDRFFAERPEGSVSTLKIQRTQQEDSAVYLCASSLALLAGPYEQYFGPGTRLTVT.

The V call is TRBV29-1, the J call TRBJ2-4; maybe TRBD1 (6 bases). Trimming stripped 4 bases from V and 0 bases from J, with 13 bases between. The CDR3 is 15 residues long. The germline V gene encodes CDR1 SQVTM and CDR2 ANQGSEA. CDR3 nucleotides: TGCAGCGTTGTGGGAGAGACAGGAGCCAAAAACATTCAGTACTTC. This gives the protein CSVVGETGAKNIQYF.

This clone was seen a handful of times. The V gene is TRBV7-2, the J gene TRBJ2-5, with 12 bases lining up with TRBD2. The CDR3 totals 16 residues. V dropped 5 bases and J dropped 5; count of bases not matched to a gene: 9. CDR1 and CDR2 from the germline V gene are SGHTA and FQGNSA. Written as DNA, the CDR3 is TGTGCCAGCAGCATAAGACTAGCGGGGGTCCGGGAGACCCAGTACTTC. Amino acid sequence: CASSIRLAGVRETQYF.

This rearrangement joins TRBV4-1 to TRBJ2-2; 12 bases match TRBD1. The germline CDR1 and CDR2 sequences are MGHRA and YSYEKL. The CDR3 length is 16 residues. V shed 3 bases and J 7 bases; nucleotides not matched to a gene: 6. The CDR3 bases are TGCGCCAGCAGCCAGTCCGGGACAGGGGGCTTCGGGGAGCTGTTTTTT. It translates to CASSQSGTGGFGELFF.

This clone was found many times. The chain has TRBV4-2 and TRBJ2-1, with 8 nucleotides matching TRBD2. This CDR3 spans 16 amino acids. V shed 1 base and J 4 bases; nucleotides not matched to a gene: 6. Germline CDR1 reads LGHNA; CDR2 reads YNFKEQ. The CDR3 spells CASSQAEASGYNEQFF. The CDR3 DNA reads TGTGCCAGCAGCCAAGCCGAGGCTAGCGGGTACAATGAGCAGTTCTTC.

V is TRBV11-1 and J is TRBJ2-7; TRBD1 might be the D (5 bases). V dropped 2 bases and J dropped 4 bases, with 9 bases sitting between them. CDR1 and CDR2 (germline): SGHAT, FQDESV (reference sequence). This CDR3 has 13 residues. In nucleotides, the CDR3 is TGTGCCAGCAGCTTACAGGGTCCGTACGAGCAGTACGTC. It codes for CASSLQGPYEQYV.

The V call is TRBV7-8, the J call TRBJ2-1; D is perhaps TRBD1 (6 bases). Germline V CDR1 and CDR2: SGHVS, FQNEAQ. Trimming stripped 5 bases from V and 3 bases from J, with 14 bases between. This CDR3 contains 15 residues. The CDR3 coding sequence is TGTGCCAGCAGCCCGCGGACAGAAAACTACAATGAGCAGTTCTTC. Translated, it gives CASSPRTENYNEQFF.

This chain uses TRBV6-5 with TRBJ2-2; D might be TRBD1 (6 bases). V lost 7 bases and J 3 bases, leaving 15 bases between the germline ends. CDR1 is MNHEY, CDR2 SVGAGI, per germline. This CDR3 has 15 amino acids. This chain's CDR3 is CASTTGLGHTGELFF. DNA for the CDR3: TGTGCCAGCACCACAGGGCTGGGTCACACCGGGGAGCTGTTTTTT.

In this sample, this clone turned up a few times. The chain is built from TRBV19 and TRBJ2-6; D perhaps matches TRBD1 (6 bases). V was cut by 10 bases and J by 4 bases, with 14 bases left in between. This CDR3 has 14 amino acids. Germline CDR1 reads LNHDA; CDR2 reads SQIVND (reference sequence). Here the CDR3 reads CATQGFSGANVLTF. DNA of the CDR3: TGTGCCACTCAGGGGTTTTCGGGGGCCAACGTCCTGACTTTC. Variable domain in full (rest from reference TRBV19 and TRBJ2-6): DGGITQSPKYLFRKEGQNVTLSCEQNLNHDAMYWYRQDPGQGLRLIYYSQIVNDFQKGDIAEGYSVSREKKESFPLTVTSAQKNPTAFYLCATQGFSGANVLTFGAGSRLTVL.